This note documents a single T cell receptor (beta chain) sequence. Its antigen is still unknown. Trimming at V came to 2 bases and at J to 6 bases, leaving 4 bases not matched to a gene. The CDR3 sequence is 15 residues long. CDR1 and CDR2 (germline): SGHRS, YFSETQ. This record comes from a study of T-cell reconstitution after alpha-beta-depleted transplantation in children. Study conclusions and caveats: Day-60 TCRbeta diversity that was high in some patients was derived from surviving recipient T cells and thymic progenitors. Reports say that about two months after transplant, the alpha-beta T cells came out of several hundred graft clones that had expanded. One year post-transplant, T-cell counts and diversity were largely derived from T cells produced anew.

The TCRbeta library was prepared with unique molecular identifiers. TCRdb redid the calling of the PCR reads with MiXCR, one entry per CDR3 protein. This table has 800,000 to 1,000,000 distinct CDR3 sequences, 25% to 35% appearing once. This clonotype originated in a boy under two years old who had a stem cell transplant for SCID, so the T cells may come from the graft donor. The chain couples TRBV5-1 to TRBJ2-1; 11 nucleotides agree with TRBD1. This specimen consisted of PBMCs, mostly from graft donor cells, obtained 360 days after TCRalphabeta/CD19-depleted stem cell transplant. This chain's CDR3 is CASSFSGTGGNEQFF. For the CDR3, the DNA is TGCGCCAGCAGCTTTTCCGGGACAGGGGGCAATGAGCAGTTCTTC.